These T cell receptor beta chains were read from a single sample in a study of graft-versus-host responses after intestinal transplantation. Sequencing was performed with immunoSEQ multiplex PCR; in TCRdb, only in-frame clones are kept and a portion is missing. The table lists roughly 7,600 clones, 80% to 85% of them singletons. The sample in question was ileum tissue, obtained about 130 days after transplant. The receptor source for this set is a human patient who received an intestinal transplant, so some T cells may come from the graft donor. The CDR3 runs from the conserved cysteine through the conserved F or W. Fields, in order: CDR3 protein, J gene, V gene.

CAISEEWDSYEQYF TRBJ2-7 TRBV10-3
CASSLVGTYNEQFF TRBJ2-1 TRBV5-1
CASRPHGGFTDTQYF TRBJ2-3 TRBV5-1
CASSHRTVYEQYF TRBJ2-7 TRBV5-8
CASSLGLRGGGYGYTF TRBJ1-2 TRBV11-2
CASSLRAQGVQPQHF TRBJ1-5 TRBV18
CASSPRPGTGSSPGELFF TRBJ2-2 TRBV18
CASSQVERSGEYNSPLHF TRBJ1-6 TRBV4-2
CASRGQRGFNEKLFF TRBJ1-4 TRBV2
CASSLERPRANVLTF TRBJ2-6 TRBV5-4
CASSLGVGKKQYF TRBJ2-7 TRBV27
CASRGRGLAAYEQYF TRBJ2-7 TRBV6-6
CASAGTGRVRTSGETQYF TRBJ2-5 TRBV19
CASSLSLTSGGQYEQYF TRBJ2-7 TRBV7-2
CASSTTGEYTIYF TRBJ1-3 TRBV5-1
CASSYHQGAGYTF TRBJ1-2 TRBV6-5
CASRKGSNQPQHF TRBJ1-5 TRBV6-1
CASSHTAEVGGRASYEQYF TRBJ2-7 TRBV13
CAISESGVRDEQFF TRBJ2-1 TRBV10-3
CASSLVTRYPYEQYF TRBJ2-7 TRBV7-4
CATGGGNTEAFF TRBJ1-1 TRBV10-3
CASSWGDRANTIYF TRBJ1-3 TRBV5-1
CASSGAGPPNEAFF TRBJ1-1 TRBV10-1
CASSIGRMGQGAPDTQYF TRBJ2-3 TRBV19
CSVAPNHQHEQYF TRBJ2-7 TRBV29-1
CASSGDRGNEQFF TRBJ2-1 TRBV6-1
CASSLFQGDGYTF TRBJ1-2 TRBV7-9
CASSASGTANYGYTF TRBJ1-2 TRBV6-9
CASSPGGGGYEQYF TRBJ2-7 TRBV6-5
CASSVSGRSYNEQFF TRBJ2-1 TRBV7-3
CASSPGYVGDTQYF TRBJ2-3 TRBV9
CSAQGAPNQPQHF TRBJ1-5 TRBV29-1
CASSPPFSPYEQYF . TRBV7-2
CASSSDLGRHGDEQYF TRBJ2-7 TRBV5-1
CASSVGVAGDLTDTQYF TRBJ2-3 TRBV9
CASRLTSGARETQYF TRBJ2-5 TRBV28
CASNLGLPGNEQFF TRBJ2-1 TRBV6-1
CASRQIQGEYGYTF TRBJ1-2 TRBV5-1
CASSQPGGTPWNTEAFF TRBJ1-1 TRBV4-1
CASSLGQNTEAFF TRBJ1-1 TRBV7-2
CASSLTYRRSYEQYF TRBJ2-7 TRBV11-3
CASSIGSSTNEKLFF TRBJ1-4 TRBV19
CASRRDSGYEQYF TRBJ2-7 TRBV6-5
CASSLVTRYPYEQYF . TRBV7-1
CASSDSSGYNEQFF TRBJ2-1 TRBV9
CASSSLAQGLSGNTIYF TRBJ1-3 TRBV5-6
CAWSETGNGKAFF TRBJ1-1 TRBV30
CASSLSPGPNYEQYF TRBJ2-7 TRBV7-3
CASSAGRVLAFF TRBJ1-1 TRBV2
CASSLSGTSGPYEQYF TRBJ2-7 TRBV4-2
CSVAGATEAFF TRBJ1-1 TRBV29-1
CASIWGGNTGELFF TRBJ2-2 TRBV6-1
CASSWERGQAYEQYF TRBJ2-7 TRBV11-2